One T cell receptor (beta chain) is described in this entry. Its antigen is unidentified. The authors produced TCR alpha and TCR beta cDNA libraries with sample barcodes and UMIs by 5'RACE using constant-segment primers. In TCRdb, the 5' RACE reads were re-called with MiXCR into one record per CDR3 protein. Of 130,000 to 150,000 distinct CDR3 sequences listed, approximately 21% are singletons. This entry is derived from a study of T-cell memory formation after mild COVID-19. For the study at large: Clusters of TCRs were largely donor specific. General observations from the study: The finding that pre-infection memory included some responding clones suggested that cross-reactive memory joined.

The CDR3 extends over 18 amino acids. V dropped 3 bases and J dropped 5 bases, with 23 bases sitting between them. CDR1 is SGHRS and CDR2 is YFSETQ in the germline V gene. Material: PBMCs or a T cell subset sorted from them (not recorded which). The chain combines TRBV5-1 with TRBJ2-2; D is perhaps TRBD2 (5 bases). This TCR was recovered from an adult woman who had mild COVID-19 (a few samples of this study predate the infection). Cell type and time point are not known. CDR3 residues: CASSSLPRANPGTGELFF. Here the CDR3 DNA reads TGCGCCAGCAGCTCGTTACCCCGGGCCAACCCGGGGACCGGGGAGCTGTTTTTT.